This T cell receptor (beta chain) was sequenced in a study of post-analysis software for immune sequencing data. Across the study: Several disease courses (relapsing-remitting, secondary progressive and progressive-relapsing) of multiple sclerosis were included. General study results and limits: In multiple sclerosis, normalized Chao1 diversity was significantly below that of controls. Roughly 5 TRBV segments occurring more often in patients than controls included TRBV5-6, TRBV5-1 and TRBV20-1.

For this clonotype: Its antigen remains unidentified. This may be a read error: a much more frequent sequence differs by one nucleotide.

The TCR beta cDNA libraries carried unique molecular identifiers. TCRdb passed the PCR reads through MiXCR, listing each CDR3 protein once. Here the sample spans 350,000 to 500,000 distinct CDR3 sequences, 39% being singletons. Germline values: CDR1 SQVTM, CDR2 ANQGSEA. The CDR3 length is 12 residues. Sequencing was performed on blood. The sequence came from a girl aged 2 to 9 with multiple sclerosis. This sequence joins TRBV29-1 and TRBJ2-7; possible D gene TRBD1, 7 bases. The CDR3 reads CGVRGTDIEQYF. The CDR3 DNA reads TGCGGCGTCCGCGGGACAGACATCGAGCAGTACTTC.